The rows below give T cell receptor beta chains drawn from one sample of a study of OX40 agonist ivuxolimab in advanced cancers. The assay was immunoSEQ multiplex PCR, and TCRdb's table has in-frame clones only and misses some. The sample carries roughly 46,000 clones, 70% to 85% recorded once. The sequencing here drew on CD4+ or CD8+ T cells sorted from blood, taken in a trial of the OX40 agonist ivuxolimab. The receptors originated from an adult with an advanced solid tumor such as melanoma, head and neck, liver or kidney cancer. Both conserved end residues are part of each CDR3. Fields, in order: J gene, D gene, V gene, clone size, CDR3 DNA, CDR3 protein. A D gene is named only where the DNA matches it firmly. Part of the rows lack a size; the others show once, few, many or a class for expanded clones.

TRBJ1-2 | . | TRBV6-1 | few | TGTGCCAGCAGTGAAGGTGCAGGGGCCGTCTATGGCTACACCTTC | CASSEGAGAVYGYTF
TRBJ1-6 | . | TRBV11-2 | few | TGTGCCAGCAGCTGGGGGGGGACTTCTAATTCACCCCTCCACTTT | CASSWGGTSNSPLHF
TRBJ1-6 | . | TRBV5-4 | . | TGTGCCAGCAGCTTGGAACAGGATTCACCCCTCCACTTT | CASSLEQDSPLHF
TRBJ2-3 | TRBD2 | TRBV30 | . | TGTGCCTGGAGTGTACTACTAGCGGGGGGATTCGGCACAGATACGCAGTATTTT | CAWSVLLAGGFGTDTQYF
TRBJ2-2 | . | TRBV6-1 | few | TGTGCCAGCAGTGAGACTGCTAACACCGGGGAGCTGTTTTTT | CASSETANTGELFF
TRBJ2-5 | . | TRBV7-8 | . | TGTGCCAGCAGCTCGGGGGGCGGGTCGCGGGAGACCCAGTACTTC | CASSSGGGSRETQYF
TRBJ2-2 | . | TRBV4-1 | . | TGCGCCAGCAGCCCCCGGGCCACGGCCTACACCGGGGAGCTGTTTTTT | CASSPRATAYTGELFF
TRBJ2-1 | . | TRBV7-9 | . | TGTGCCAGCAGCCGGGATTACAATGAGCAGTTCTTC | CASSRDYNEQFF
TRBJ1-2 | TRBD1 | TRBV7-2 | . | TGTGCCAGCAGCCAAGGACAGGGAGGATGGGACTACACCTTC | CASSQGQGGWDYTF
TRBJ2-6 | . | TRBV7-7 | . | TGTGCTAGCAGCCCTCCAGGGGCCAACGTCCTGACTTTC | CASSPPGANVLTF
TRBJ1-5 | TRBD1 | TRBV30 | . | TGTGCCTGGAGTGGGACAGGGGATCAGCCCCAGCATTTT | CAWSGTGDQPQHF
TRBJ1-2 | TRBD1 | TRBV6-5 | once | TGTGCCAGCAGGGGGGACAGTCCGACTTATGGCTACACCTTC | CASRGDSPTYGYTF
TRBJ2-1 | TRBD2 | TRBV7-8 | . | TGTGCCAGCACCACTCTGGGCGGGGGGTTCGGTGAGCAGTTCTTC | CASTTLGGGFGEQFF
TRBJ2-2 | TRBD1 | TRBV25-1 | . | TGTGCCAGCACCACCACCCGGACAGGGAAAACCGGGGAGCTGTTTTTT | CASTTTRTGKTGELFF
TRBJ2-7 | . | TRBV15 | . | TGTGCCACCAGCGCTCGCTACGGACAGAGCTCCTACGAGCAGTACTTC | CATSARYGQSSYEQYF
TRBJ2-3 | TRBD2 | TRBV5-6 | . | TGTGCCAGCAGCTTGGCCGGCGGGGGGGCCATAGATACGCAGTATTTT | CASSLAGGGAIDTQYF
TRBJ1-2 | TRBD1 | TRBV6-5 | . | TGTGCCAGCAGCGGACAGGGGCAGGGCTACACCTTC | CASSGQGQGYTF
TRBJ2-7 | TRBD1 | TRBV30 | . | TGTGCCTGGATCGCCGGGACAGTGAGCTCCTACGAGCAGTACTTC | CAWIAGTVSSYEQYF
TRBJ1-3 | . | TRBV29-1 | . | TGCAGCGTTAACGGGGGTGACTCTGGAAACACCATATATTTT | CSVNGGDSGNTIYF
TRBJ1-1 | . | TRBV6-5 | . | TGTGCCAGCAGAGAGGGGACTGAAGCTTTCTTT | CASREGTEAFF
TRBJ1-1 | . | TRBV4-2 | . | TGTGCCAGCAGCCAAGGTCCACTTAGGAACACTGAAGCTTTCTTT | CASSQGPLRNTEAFF
TRBJ2-1 | TRBD1 | TRBV5-1 | . | TGCGCCAGCACCCCACGGACAGGGGCGAGTAGTGAGCAGTTCTTC | CASTPRTGASSEQFF
TRBJ1-2 | . | TRBV19 | . | TGTGCCAGTAGTGAACATGTACCCCCCTATGGCTACACCTTC | CASSEHVPPYGYTF
TRBJ2-3 | TRBD2 | TRBV19 | once | TGTGCCAGTAGTCTAGGGGACTATAGCACAGATACGCAGTATTTT | CASSLGDYSTDTQYF
TRBJ1-2 | TRBD1 | TRBV14 | few | TGTGCCAGCAGCCCGGGAGGAGGACAGGGGATTTATGGCTACACCTTC | CASSPGGGQGIYGYTF
TRBJ1-5 | . | TRBV19 | . | TGTGCCAGTAGTATAGGAGGAGGGCAGGGAGGTCAGCCCCAGCATTTT | CASSIGGGQGGQPQHF
TRBJ2-3 | . | TRBV29-1 | . | TGCAGCGTCTCGGACGGGGCAGATACGCAGTATTTT | CSVSDGADTQYF
TRBJ1-5 | TRBD1 | TRBV2 | few | TGTGCCAGCAGTGAATTGGGACAGGGTAGTCAGCCCCAGCATTTT | CASSELGQGSQPQHF
TRBJ1-6 | . | TRBV27 | . | TGTGCCAGCAGGGGATTTGGGGCCGGTAATTCACCCCTCCACTTT | CASRGFGAGNSPLHF
TRBJ2-7 | TRBD1 | TRBV5-6 | . | TGTGCCAGCAGCCGGGGACAGTCCTACGAGCAGTACTTC | CASSRGQSYEQYF
TRBJ2-7 | . | TRBV30 | . | TGTGCCTGGTGTCCAGCTGGACGGAGGTACGAGCAGTACTTC | CAWCPAGRRYEQYF
TRBJ1-1 | TRBD1 | TRBV6-1 | few | TGTGCCAGCAGTGAAAAATGGACAGGGAACACTGAAGCTTTCTTT | CASSEKWTGNTEAFF
TRBJ2-1 | . | TRBV9 | few | TGTGCCAGCAGCCCCGACCCTAGAGGCCCGGACAATGAGCAGTTCTTC | CASSPDPRGPDNEQFF
TRBJ2-5 | TRBD2 | TRBV5-4 | . | TGTGCCAGCAGCCCGGGACTAGCGGGCGTTCAAGAGACCCAGTACTTC | CASSPGLAGVQETQYF
TRBJ1-2 | TRBD1 | TRBV9 | once | TGTGCCAGCAGCCCGACAGGGTGGGATGGCTACACCTTC | CASSPTGWDGYTF
TRBJ2-1 | . | TRBV7-9 | . | TGTGCCAGCAGCTTAACCGGGACCCTCACCTACAATGAGCAGTTCTTC | CASSLTGTLTYNEQFF
TRBJ1-3 | . | TRBV28 | . | TGTGCCAGCAGTTTAATGTTCGGGCTAAAAAACACCATATATTTT | CASSLMFGLKNTIYF
TRBJ2-7 | TRBD1 | TRBV11-2 | . | TGTGCCAGCAGCCGTGGGTCGAGACAGGGAACCTACGAGCAGTACTTC | CASSRGSRQGTYEQYF
TRBJ2-3 | TRBD2 | TRBV6-5 | . | TGTGCCAGCAGTTTCGACGGGGGGACGACAGATACGCAGTATTTT | CASSFDGGTTDTQYF
TRBJ1-1 | . | TRBV5-5 | . | TGTGCCAGCAGCTTGGTGGAGGGCCCCGGGGAAGCTTTCTTT | CASSLVEGPGEAFF
TRBJ1-2 | . | TRBV6-5 | . | TGTGCCAGCAGTTTAGGTCTCTATGGCTACACCTTC | CASSLGLYGYTF
TRBJ2-1 | . | TRBV5-1 | . | TGCGCCAGCAGCTTGGAGGCGCGAGGGGGGGAGCAGTTCTTC | CASSLEARGGEQFF
TRBJ1-1 | . | TRBV27 | few | TGTGCCAGCAGTGATCTACTGGGCACTGAAGCTTTCTTT | CASSDLLGTEAFF
TRBJ2-5 | . | TRBV19 | . | TGTGCCAGTAGTATAGGTGGCAGGGGTTCCCAAGAGACCCAGTACTTC | CASSIGGRGSQETQYF
TRBJ1-2 | TRBD1 | TRBV19 | . | TGTGCCAGTAGTACGACAGGGACCAGCTATGGCTACACCTTC | CASSTTGTSYGYTF
TRBJ1-5 | . | TRBV5-8 | few | TGTGCCAGCAGCCTGGGCCGAGGGGGGATCGGCAATCAGCCCCAGCATTTT | CASSLGRGGIGNQPQHF
TRBJ2-2 | TRBD1 | TRBV14 | . | TGTGCCAGCAGCCAAGCAGGGGGTTCGAACACCGGGGAGCTGTTTTTT | CASSQAGGSNTGELFF
TRBJ2-7 | . | TRBV6-6 | . | TGTGCCAGCAGTTCCAGTCCCTACGAGCAGTACTTC | CASSSSPYEQYF
TRBJ2-1 | . | TRBV20-1 | once | TGCAGTGCTTTTACAGGCAATGAGCAGTTCTTC | CSAFTGNEQFF
TRBJ1-2 | . | TRBV7-2 | . | TGTGCCAGCAGCTTAGCCCGGGAAGGCTACACCTTC | CASSLAREGYTF
TRBJ2-7 | TRBD1 | TRBV10-3 | . | TGTGCCATCAGCGACATACCGACAGGGATCTACGAGCAGTACTTC | CAISDIPTGIYEQYF